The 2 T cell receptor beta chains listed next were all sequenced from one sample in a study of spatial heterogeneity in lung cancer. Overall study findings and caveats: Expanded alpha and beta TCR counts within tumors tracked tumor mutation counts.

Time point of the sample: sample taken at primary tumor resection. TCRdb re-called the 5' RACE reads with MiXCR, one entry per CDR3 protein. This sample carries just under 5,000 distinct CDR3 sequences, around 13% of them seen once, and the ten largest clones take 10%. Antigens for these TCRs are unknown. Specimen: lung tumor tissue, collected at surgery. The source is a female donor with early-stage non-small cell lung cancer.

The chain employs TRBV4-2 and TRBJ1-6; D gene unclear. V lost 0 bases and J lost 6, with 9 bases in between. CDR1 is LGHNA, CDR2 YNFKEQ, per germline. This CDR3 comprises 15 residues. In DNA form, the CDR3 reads TGTGCCAGCAGCCAAGAAACGGCCGCTAATTCACCCCTCCACTTT. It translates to CASSQETAANSPLHF.

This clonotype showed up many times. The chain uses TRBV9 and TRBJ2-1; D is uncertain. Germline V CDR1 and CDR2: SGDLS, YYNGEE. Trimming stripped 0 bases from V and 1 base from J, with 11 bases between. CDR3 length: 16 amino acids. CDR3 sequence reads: CASSVGQEVSYNEQFF. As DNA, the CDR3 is TGTGCCAGCAGCGTAGGGCAAGAGGTATCCTACAATGAGCAGTTCTTC. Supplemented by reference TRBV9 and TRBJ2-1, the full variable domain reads DSGVTQTPKHLITATGQRVTLRCSPRSGDLSVYWYQQSLDQGLQFLIQYYNGEERAKGNILERFSAQQFPDLHSELNLSSLELGDSALYFCASSVGQEVSYNEQFFGPGTRLTVL.